This T cell receptor beta chain was recovered during a study of blood T cells in healthy people across ages. Every sample yielded at least 7 million isolated PBMCs. The ends lost 6 bases at V and 2 bases at J; junction bases unmatched: 3. The CDR3 has 15 residues. Germline lookup yields CDR1 SGHRS and CDR2 YFSETQ. Broader study findings: When set beside aged donors, long-lived donors presented more naive CD4+ cells and higher diversity.

This clonotype was found many times. Its antigen is not known. A J-beta primer mix and a sample-barcoded 5' primer were used in a second PCR of roughly 6 to 12 cycles. TCRdb recomputed calls from the 5' RACE reads with MiXCR, one row per CDR3 protein. The sample consists of 700,000 or so distinct CDR3 sequences, 22% of them appearing once. The sample consisted of blood. The receptor was derived from a man aged 65-85 years in good health. This chain uses TRBV5-1 with TRBJ2-3; 13 bases agree with TRBD2. This CDR3 reads CASKGLAGHTDTQYF. Here the CDR3 DNA reads TGCGCCAGCAAGGGACTAGCGGGGCACACAGATACGCAGTATTTT.